Sequencing of this TCR beta chain was carried out in a study of cytomegalovirus exposure and HLA in healthy donors. In its sample, this clone was seen once. What it binds is not known. Study-wide results and limits: The authors later linked a missense DCLRE1C variant to TCR beta V- and J-gene trimming. The Asian-associated ancestry cluster reportedly had fewer N-insertions than the roughly 670-donor mean in a later analysis. The likely origin of a cluster of highly shared sequence variants was a sequencing artifact.

PCR employed 60 Vbeta and 13 Jbeta primers. Generated by immunoSEQ multiplex PCR, the TCRdb table keeps only in-frame clones and is missing some. The table includes some 140,000 clones, under 80% detected once. The sequence was obtained from a man aged 30-40 years in good health and CMV-seronegative. Sequencing was done on a sample of PBMCs.

CDR3: CASELGKGGFYNEQFF. CDR3 sequence (DNA): TGTGCCAGCGAGTTGGGTAAGGGAGGATTTTACAATGAGCAGTTCTTC. V usage is TRBV6-6 and J usage is TRBJ2-1; TRBD2 is a possible D gene (6 bases). Trimming took off 8 bases at V and 4 bases at J, with 21 bases between the two ends. The CDR3 extends over 16 amino acids. Germline V gene lookup returns CDR1 MNHNY and CDR2 SVGAGI (reference sequence).